This entry lists 21 T cell receptor beta chains sequenced from one sample in a study of blood T cell repertoires in COVID-19. Method: immunoSEQ multiplex PCR; TCRdb's copy keeps in-frame clones and lacks some. Of about 130,000 clones listed, under 85% are singletons. Sequencing input: PBMCs or T cells enriched from blood (not recorded which). These receptors all stem from a young man who had recovered from COVID-19.

V gene TRBV3-1 (or the pseudogene TRBV3-2) combines with J gene TRBJ2-4, with 7 nucleotides matching TRBD2. The length of the CDR3 is 15 residues. V gave up 1 base and J gave up 5 bases; unmatched junction bases: 5. CDR1 is LGHDT and CDR2 is YNNKEL in the germline V gene (reference sequence). CDR3 loop: CASSQGWLAENIQYF. CDR3 sequence (DNA): TGTGCCAGCAGCCAAGGTTGGCTAGCGGAAAACATTCAGTACTTC.

V and J are TRBV7-8 and TRBJ2-1, with 11 bases fitting TRBD1. Germline V CDR1 and CDR2: SGHVS, FQNEAQ. The CDR3 is 16 amino acids. V gave up 5 bases and J gave up 10 bases; unmatched junction bases: 13. The chain's CDR3 is CASSPRDRGRVYEQFF. CDR3 bases: TGTGCCAGCAGCCCTCGGGACAGGGGGAGAGTTTACGAGCAGTTCTTC.

This chain links TRBV10-1 with TRBJ2-1, with D tentatively TRBD2 (6 bases). This CDR3 has 15 residues. Germline-derived CDR1 and CDR2 are WNHNN and SYGVQD (reference sequence). The V end was cut by 3 bases, the J end by 0 bases, with 9 bases between. The CDR3, as DNA: TGCGCCAGCAGTGACCCCGGGAGCTCCTACAATGAGCAGTTCTTC. As protein: CASSDPGSSYNEQFF.

This chain uses TRBV11-3 with TRBJ2-1, with D perhaps matching TRBD2 (5 bases). Germline V CDR1 and CDR2: SGHNT, YENEEA. This CDR3 has 14 residues. V dropped 1 base and J dropped 4 bases, with 8 bases sitting between them. The DNA for the CDR3 is TGTGCCAGCAGCTTAGGCGGGCTTTACAATGAGCAGTTCTTC. Protein: CASSLGGLYNEQFF.

The chain couples TRBV19 to TRBJ1-3; TRBD1 agrees at 8 bases. This CDR3 is built from 14 residues. Germline V CDR1 and CDR2: LNHDA, SQIVND (reference sequence). With V trimmed by 8 bases and J by 7 bases, 10 bases remained unmatched. The CDR3 DNA reads TGTGCCAGTGCCTCGGACAGGGCGTCCAACACCATATATTTT. It is translated as CASASDRASNTIYF.

The chain employs TRBV19 and TRBJ2-3, with a weak D call TRBD2 (6 bases). This CDR3 is built from 14 residues. CDR1 and CDR2 from the germline V gene are LNHDA and SQIVND (reference sequence). Trimming took off 5 bases at V and 0 bases at J, with 9 bases between the two ends. CDR3 protein: CASSLGTSTDTQYF. The DNA of the CDR3 is TGTGCCAGTAGTCTTGGGACTAGCACAGATACGCAGTATTTT.

V is TRBV28 and J is TRBJ2-7; D unclear. The CDR3 is 13 residues long. V dropped 7 bases and J dropped 0 bases, with 10 bases sitting between them. Looked up from germline, CDR1 is MDHEN and CDR2 is SYDVKM. The CDR3: CASNPGSSYEQYF. The CDR3 coding sequence is TGTGCCAGCAATCCAGGAAGCTCCTACGAGCAGTACTTC.

This clone is a singleton in its sample. The chain is built from TRBV18 and TRBJ2-3, with D perhaps matching TRBD1 (6 bases). V lost 2 bases, J lost 2 bases, and 8 bases lay in between. Germline values: CDR1 KGHSH, CDR2 LQKENI. CDR3 size: 14 residues. CDR3 DNA sequence: TGTGCCAGCTCACCAGACAGGTCCACAGATACGCAGTATTTT. It codes for CASSPDRSTDTQYF.

The V and J genes are TRBV29-1 and TRBJ2-3, with 7 bases fitting TRBD1. Germline CDR1 reads SQVTM; CDR2 reads ANQGSEA. The CDR3 covers 12 residues. With V trimmed by 7 bases and J by 6 bases, 7 bases remained unmatched. CDR3 sequence (DNA): TGCAGCGGACAGGGCCATTCGGATACGCAGTATTTT. Residues: CSGQGHSDTQYF.

This clone was detected only once. The chain links TRBV15 to TRBJ1-2; TRBD1 is a possible D gene (6 bases). The V and J ends lost 5 bases and 12 bases respectively, with 22 bases between them. There are 14 residues in the CDR3. The germline CDR1 and CDR2 sequences are LNHNV and YYDKDF (reference sequence). CDR3: CATSRAGTQKDDTF. In nucleotides, the CDR3 is TGTGCCACCAGCCGAGCCGGGACACAAAAGGATGACACCTTC.

This clone was counted a few times. The V and J genes are TRBV5-1 and TRBJ2-5; no clear D. CDR1 SGHRS and CDR2 YFSETQ come from the germline V gene. The V gene lost 4 bases and the J gene lost 2 bases, with 3 bases spanning the gap. The CDR3 runs 11 residues. CDR3 amino acids: CASSTQETQYF. In DNA form, the CDR3 reads TGCGCCAGCAGCACACAAGAGACCCAGTACTTC. Full variable domain (missing parts from reference TRBV5-1 and TRBJ2-5): KAGVTQTPRYLIKTRGQQVTLSCSPISGHRSVSWYQQTPGQGLQFLFEYFSETQRNKGNFPGRFSGRQFSNSRSEMNVSTLELGDSALYLCASSTQETQYFGPGTRLLVL.

V gene TRBV5-4 combines with J gene TRBJ2-1; D is perhaps TRBD1 (5 bases). V lost 0 bases and J 7 bases, leaving 17 bases between the germline ends. Germline assignment: CDR1 SGHNT and CDR2 YYREEE (reference sequence). The CDR3 contains 16 residues. This chain's CDR3 is CASSLEGAHVGNEQFF. In DNA, the CDR3 is TGTGCCAGCAGCTTGGAAGGGGCCCACGTGGGGAATGAGCAGTTCTTC. The full variable domain, rest sourced from reference TRBV5-4 and TRBJ2-1, is ETGVTQSPTHLIKTRGQQVTLRCSSQSGHNTVSWYQQALGQGPQFIFQYYREEENGRGNFPPRFSGLQFPNYSSELNVNALELDDSALYLCASSLEGAHVGNEQFFGPGTRLTVL.

This clone was found once. V usage is TRBV5-4 and J usage is TRBJ2-5; TRBD1 agrees at 8 bases. J lost 2 bases, V lost 7 bases, and 10 bases had no gene match. This CDR3 has 15 amino acids. The germline V gene has CDR1 SGHNT and CDR2 YYREEE (reference sequence). CDR3 sequence reads: CASHSGTGPQETQYF. The CDR3 DNA reads as TGTGCCAGCCATTCCGGGACAGGACCGCAAGAGACCCAGTACTTC.

J is TRBJ1-3 and V is TRBV10-3; D gene ambiguous. Germline CDR1 and CDR2: ENHRY and SYGVKD. V lost 5 bases and J lost 4, with 3 bases in between. This CDR3 comprises 11 residues. DNA for the CDR3: TGTGCCATCAGTACAGGAAACACCATATATTTT. Translated: CAISTGNTIYF.

The sample holds a few counts of this clone. This chain connects TRBV20-1 to TRBJ2-2; possible D gene TRBD1, 6 bases. The CDR3 covers 14 residues. Germline V gives CDR1 DFQATT, CDR2 SNEGSKA (reference sequence). V shed 3 bases and J shed 1 base, with 9 bases lying between them. The CDR3 region has the DNA TGCAGTGCTAGTGGGACACAGAACACCGGGGAGCTGTTTTTT. Translation gives CSASGTQNTGELFF.

This clone was observed a few times. Its ends do not fully match the called genes, so a read error is possible. V is TRBV12-3 or TRBV12-4 and J is TRBJ2-7; unclear D gene. CDR3 length: 13 residues. CDR3 bases: TGTGCCAGCAGTTTAATGAACTCCGACGAGCAGTACTTC. Its translation: CASSLMNSDEQYF.

The genes are TRBV29-1 and TRBJ1-1, with 8 bases aligning to TRBD1. CDR3 size: 13 residues. Trimming cost V 4 bases and J 6 bases; bases outside gene matches: 7. CDR1 is SQVTM and CDR2 is ANQGSEA in the germline V gene. This CDR3 is CSVVVADRAEAFF. CDR3 DNA: TGCAGCGTTGTGGTTGCGGACAGGGCTGAAGCTTTCTTT.

This clone was seen many times. The chain combines TRBV6-5 with TRBJ1-5, with D maybe TRBD1 (5 bases). Trimming cost V 10 bases and J 0 bases, with 13 bases left between them. Germline V lookup: CDR1 MNHEY, CDR2 SVGAGI. The CDR3 is 14 amino acids. The CDR3 sequence is CATGSGNSNQPQHF. The CDR3 DNA sequence: TGTGCCACCGGGTCAGGGAATAGCAATCAGCCCCAGCATTTT.

The chain couples TRBV7-8 to TRBJ1-1; tentatively, D is TRBD1 (5 bases). This CDR3 has 14 amino acids. The V gene's germline CDR1 is SGHVS and CDR2 FQNEAQ. Between the trimmed V and J ends, which lost 1 base and 0 bases, there was a span of 6 bases. CDR3: CASSLGQLNTEAFF. CDR3 in DNA: TGTGCCAGCAGCTTAGGACAGTTGAACACTGAAGCTTTCTTT.

V is TRBV2 and J is TRBJ2-1; weak D call: TRBD2 (7 bases). From germline, CDR1 is SNHLY and CDR2 FYNNEI. This CDR3 contains 14 residues. The V and J ends lost 7 bases and 5 bases respectively, with 15 bases between them. CDR3 DNA sequence: TGTGCCAGCATTCCGGGGGGCCGTAACAATGAGCAGTTCTTC. Translated: CASIPGGRNNEQFF.

The chain recombines TRBV7-9 with TRBJ1-4, with 7 bases lining up with TRBD1. CDR1 is SEHNR, CDR2 FQNEAQ, per germline (reference sequence). Trimming took 3 bases from V and 0 from J; bases not matched to a gene: 1. The CDR3 is made up of 15 amino acids. DNA of the CDR3: TGTGCCAGCAGCTTCACAGGGGCAACTAATGAAAAACTGTTTTTT. This encodes CASSFTGATNEKLFF.